This passage covers 20 T cell receptor beta chains from one sample sequenced in a study of chemoradiotherapy in HPV16-positive cancers. TCRdb keeps only in-frame clones here, not all; method: immunoSEQ multiplex PCR. Altogether 7,700 or so clones are present, 55% to 70% being singletons, with the ten largest covering 30% to 40%. Sampling was done from a patient who underwent chemoradiotherapy. The receptor set was obtained from a human donor with HPV-associated anogenital cancer.

V is TRBV29-1 and J is TRBJ1-2; the match to TRBD1 covers 12 bases. In germline, CDR1 is SQVTM, CDR2 ANQGSEA. The CDR3 consists of 14 residues. V was clipped by 4 bases and J by 8 bases; unmatched bases: 8. This CDR3 is CSVGRDRGREGYTF. CDR3 sequence (DNA): TGCAGCGTTGGCCGGGACAGGGGGCGCGAAGGCTACACCTTC.

V usage is TRBV18 and J usage is TRBJ1-3; the D is unclear. Germline loops: CDR1 KGHSH, CDR2 LQKENI. There are 15 residues in the CDR3. V was clipped by 2 bases and J by 7 bases, with 15 bases between them. The DNA for the CDR3 is TGTGCCAGCTCACCATCGGATCTCGCCGGGAACACCATATATTTT. Amino acids: CASSPSDLAGNTIYF. Using reference TRBV18 and TRBJ1-3 for the parts outside the CDR3, the full variable domain is NAGVMQNPRHLVRRRGQEARLRCSPMKGHSHVYWYRQLPEEGLKFMVYLQKENIIDESGMPKERFSAEFPKEGPSILRIQQVVRGDSAAYFCASSPSDLAGNTIYFGEGSWLTVV.

The chain recombines TRBV7-9 with TRBJ2-7; D is unresolved. CDR1 is SEHNR, CDR2 FQNEAQ, per germline (reference sequence). Between the trimmed V and J ends, which lost 1 base and 3 bases, there was a span of 13 bases. CDR3 length: 15 residues. The CDR3 spells CASSLDGRRFYEQYF. Written as DNA, the CDR3 is TGTGCCAGCAGCTTAGACGGGCGCAGGTTCTACGAGCAGTACTTC. Complete variable domain (other parts from reference TRBV7-9 and TRBJ2-7): DTGVSQNPRHKITKRGQNVTFRCDPISEHNRLYWYRQTLGQGPEFLTYFQNEAQLEKSRLLSDRFSAERPKGSFSTLEIQRTEQGDSAMYLCASSLDGRRFYEQYFGPGTRLTVT.

This clone qualifies as medium-sized. The chain uses TRBV9 and TRBJ1-1, with 7 bases aligning to TRBD1. CDR3 length equals 15 residues. Germline assignment: CDR1 SGDLS and CDR2 YYNGEE. V shed 2 bases and J 5 bases; nucleotides not matched to a gene: 9. The CDR3: CASSVAEGAQTEAFF. The CDR3 DNA sequence: TGTGCCAGCAGCGTGGCTGAGGGGGCGCAGACTGAAGCTTTCTTT. The variable domain in full, with the rest retrieved from reference TRBV9 and TRBJ1-1, is DSGVTQTPKHLITATGQRVTLRCSPRSGDLSVYWYQQSLDQGLQFLIQYYNGEERAKGNILERFSAQQFPDLHSELNLSSLELGDSALYFCASSVAEGAQTEAFFGQGTRLTVV.

The V gene is TRBV4-1, the J gene TRBJ1-6; D is possibly TRBD1 (5 bases). With 3 bases removed from V and 9 bases from J, the gap between germline ends came to 9 bases. CDR1 MGHRA and CDR2 YSYEKL come from the germline V gene. The CDR3 is 13 amino acids. The CDR3 bases are TGCGCCAGCAGCCAGCTCAGGGCTTCACCCCTCCACTTT. It codes for CASSQLRASPLHF.

CDR3 in amino acids: CASSGQGVFGNTIYF. CDR3 in DNA: TGTGCCAGCAGTGGCCAGGGGGTTTTTGGAAACACCATATATTTT. The gene calls are TRBV2 and TRBJ1-3; 7 bases map to TRBD1. There are 15 residues in the CDR3. Germline-derived CDR1 and CDR2 are SNHLY and FYNNEI. Losses at the gene ends were 4 bases for V and 3 bases for J; bases not matched to a gene: 6.

The genes are TRBV6-6 and TRBJ1-2, with D possibly matching TRBD1 (5 bases). This CDR3 region has 15 residues. The germline CDR1 and CDR2 sequences are MNHNY and SVGAGI (reference sequence). The germline V and J ends were trimmed by 0 bases and 5 bases, with 13 bases remaining between them. CDR3 DNA: TGTGCCAGCAGTTACTCGGACACTCGGAGTTATGGCTACACCTTC. Encoded protein: CASSYSDTRSYGYTF.

This chain links TRBV7-8 with TRBJ2-5; D uncertain. Trimming cost V 2 bases and J 7 bases, with 14 bases left between them. The CDR3 loop spans 14 amino acids. Germline assignment: CDR1 SGHVS and CDR2 FQNEAQ. The CDR3 region has the DNA TGTGCCAGCAGCTTATTTGATAACCTGGGGACCCAGTACTTC. This codes for CASSLFDNLGTQYF.

The chain links TRBV4-3 to TRBJ2-2; D tentatively fits TRBD1 or TRBD2 (5 bases each). The CDR3 extends over 14 amino acids. V was shortened by 0 bases and J by 5 bases, with 7 bases between the two germline ends. Germline-derived CDR1 and CDR2 are LGHNA and YSLEER. The CDR3 DNA reads TGCGCCAGCAGCCAAGATGGGGGTACCGGGGAGCTGTTTTTT. This sequence encodes CASSQDGGTGELFF.

The chain recombines TRBV5-1 with TRBJ2-5, with D possibly matching TRBD2 (7 bases). The CDR3 loop spans 16 amino acids. Trimming left V 1 base short and J 5 bases short, with 18 bases between. Germline assignment: CDR1 SGHRS and CDR2 YFSETQ. As DNA, the CDR3 is TGCGCCAGCAGCTTGTCTCCGGGAGGAGGGGGGGAGACCCAGTACTTC. Encoded protein: CASSLSPGGGGETQYF.

The chain joins TRBV27 to TRBJ2-7; perhaps TRBD1 as D (6 bases). Germline-derived CDR1 and CDR2 are MNHEY and SMNVEV (reference sequence). There are 13 residues in the CDR3. The ends were cut back, 6 bases at V and 6 bases at J, with 15 bases in the middle. The CDR3 sequence: CASRQTGAFEQYV. The CDR3 DNA follows: TGTGCCAGCAGACAGACAGGTGCGTTCGAGCAGTACGTC.

The chain joins TRBV28 to TRBJ1-1; D ambiguous. The ends were cut back, 5 bases at V and 1 base at J, with 11 bases in the middle. There are 14 residues in the CDR3. CDR1 is MDHEN, CDR2 SYDVKM, per germline. Written as DNA, the CDR3 is TGTGCCAGCAGTCCCCATACACGGAACACTGAAGCTTTCTTT. As protein: CASSPHTRNTEAFF.

This clone has more than one count but fewer than ten. The V and J genes are TRBV7-9 and TRBJ2-1, with no clear D. CDR3 length: 11 amino acids. From germline, CDR1 is SEHNR and CDR2 FQNEAQ (reference sequence). The V end was cut by 1 base, the J end by 11 bases, with 6 bases between. This chain's CDR3 is CASSLGTQQFF. The CDR3 DNA reads TGTGCCAGCAGCTTAGGTACCCAGCAGTTCTTC.

The chain uses TRBV7-8 and TRBJ2-5; D might be TRBD2 (5 bases). Germline V gene data show CDR1 as SGHVS and CDR2 as FQNEAQ. Trimming took 5 bases from V and 5 from J, leaving 6 bases between them. This CDR3 is 11 amino acids long. The CDR3: CASSPGETQYF. For the CDR3, the DNA is TGTGCCAGCAGCCCGGGGGAGACCCAGTACTTC.

The chain has TRBV7-9 and TRBJ1-4; D perhaps matches TRBD1 (5 bases). V lost 2 bases to trimming and J lost 7 bases, with 23 bases between them. Germline V gene sequence: CDR1 SEHNR, CDR2 FQNEAQ (reference sequence). This CDR3 has 18 residues. CDR3 bases: TGTGCCAGCAGCTTACAAACCGTCCTGTCCGGGGGATCTGAAAAACTGTTTTTT. Its protein is CASSLQTVLSGGSEKLFF.

The chain employs TRBV4-3 and TRBJ2-1; D uncertain. Trimming pared 0 bases from V and 8 bases from J, leaving 11 bases between. CDR1 is LGHNA, CDR2 YSLEER, per germline. The CDR3 consists of 14 residues. The DNA of the CDR3 is TGCGCCAGCAGCCAAGACGGGCTCCGAGATGAGCAGTTCTTC. Its protein is CASSQDGLRDEQFF.

This rearrangement joins TRBV4-3 to TRBJ1-2; the D gene is possibly TRBD1 (5 bases). Germline-derived CDR1 and CDR2 are LGHNA and YSLEER. Trimming took off 0 bases at V and 4 bases at J, with 15 bases between the two ends. This CDR3 contains 16 residues. The CDR3 here is CASSQDFDGTGYGYTF. CDR3 in DNA: TGCGCCAGCAGCCAAGATTTTGATGGGACGGGCTATGGCTACACCTTC.

This clone was counted a single time. The V and J genes are TRBV9 and TRBJ2-5; maybe TRBD2 (5 bases). V shed 0 bases and J shed 9 bases, with 12 bases lying between them. The CDR3 length is 13 residues. The germline gives CDR1 SGDLS, CDR2 YYNGEE. In DNA form, the CDR3 reads TGTGCCAGCAGCGTAGCTTACGCAGCGGCCCAGTACTTC. Its translation: CASSVAYAAAQYF.

This clone was observed a few times. The chain carries TRBV7-2 and TRBJ1-6; D remains ambiguous. The CDR3 sequence is 13 residues long. Per germline, CDR1 SGHTA and CDR2 FQGNSA. The germline V and J ends were trimmed by 2 bases and 9 bases, with 8 bases remaining between them. This CDR3 reads CASSLTTASPLHF. The CDR3 bases are TGTGCCAGCAGCTTAACGACGGCTTCACCCCTCCACTTT.

The chain is built from TRBV6-5 and TRBJ2-7; D remains ambiguous. The germline V gene encodes CDR1 MNHEY and CDR2 SVGAGI. CDR3 length equals 13 residues. Trimming shortened V by 1 base and J by 3 bases, and 7 bases separated the two germline ends. CDR3 amino acids: CASSYLGGYEQYF. CDR3 bases: TGTGCCAGCAGTTACTTGGGCGGCTACGAGCAGTACTTC.